A selection of T cell receptor beta chains follows, all from one sample in a study of blood T cell repertoires in COVID-19. The repertoire was sequenced with immunoSEQ multiplex PCR; TCRdb's copy has only in-frame clones and lacks some. The repertoire holds fewer than 400,000 clones, with about nine tenths as singletons. Sequenced material: PBMCs or T cells enriched from blood (not recorded which). These receptors were collected from a man aged 25-45 years who had recovered from COVID-19. Each CDR3 is given with its conserved first and last residue. A D gene is named only where the DNA matches it firmly. Clone size is given for some rows only: seen once, a few or many times, or a class if the clone is expanded.

size	J	D	V	DNA	CDR3
-	TRBJ2-5	TRBD1	TRBV6-1	TGTGCCAGCAGTGAAGCGGGCGGGACAGGGGGTGAGACCCAGTACTTC	CASSEAGGTGGETQYF
-	TRBJ2-1	TRBD2	TRBV10-1	TGCGCCAGCAGTGGGACTAGCGGGAGGGCCTGGATTAATGAGCAGTTCTTC	CASSGTSGRAWINEQFF
-	TRBJ1-5	-	TRBV9	TGTGCCAGCAGCGTAGGCTCAGGTTATCAGCCCCAGCATTTT	CASSVGSGYQPQHF
-	TRBJ2-7	TRBD1	TRBV14	TGTGCCAGCAGCCATATCGGGACAGTCGCCTACGAGCAGTACTTC	CASSHIGTVAYEQYF
-	TRBJ1-2	TRBD1	TRBV3-1/TRBV3-2	TGTGCCAGCAGACCTGACAGGGGCGGTGGCTACACCTTC	CASRPDRGGGYTF
-	TRBJ2-1	TRBD2	TRBV19	TGTGCCAGTAGTATTCTGGGACTAGGGGGAAAAGGTGAGCAGTTCTTC	CASSILGLGGKGEQFF
-	TRBJ1-2	-	TRBV21-1	-	CASNVGQGAWGYTF
-	TRBJ1-2	-	TRBV3-1/TRBV3-2	TGTGCCAGCAGTCATCTGGCGGGGACCGAGAGCGGCTACACCTTC	CASSHLAGTESGYTF
-	TRBJ2-3	TRBD1	TRBV2	TGTGCCAGCATTGTAGGGGACAGGGGGCCCTATACGCAGTATTTT	CASIVGDRGPYTQYF
once	TRBJ1-6	TRBD1	TRBV7-9	TGTGCCAGCAGTTCCGACCGGGACAGGTATAATTCACCCCTCCACTTT	CASSSDRDRYNSPLHF
-	TRBJ2-3	-	TRBV6-5	TGTGCCAGTCTGTGGGGCAGGGGCACAGATACGCAGTATTTT	CASLWGRGTDTQYF
once	TRBJ1-2	-	TRBV7-9	TGTGCCAGCAGCGCTCCGACGGGGGGGCATAGTGGCTACACCTTC	CASSAPTGGHSGYTF
-	TRBJ2-2	-	TRBV2	TGTGCCAGCAGTGACGGGATAAACACCGGGGAGCTGTTTTTT	CASSDGINTGELFF
-	TRBJ1-1	TRBD1	TRBV2	TGTGCCAGCAGTGGGACAGGGATCAACACTGAAGCTTTCTTT	CASSGTGINTEAFF
-	TRBJ2-7	TRBD1	TRBV11-3	TGTGCCAGCAGCTTAGAGGAGACAGGGCACAACTCCTACGAGCAGTACTTC	CASSLEETGHNSYEQYF
-	TRBJ2-4	-	TRBV11-2	TGTGCCAGCAGCTTATCCGGGGGAAACATTCAGTACTTC	CASSLSGGNIQYF
-	TRBJ1-1	TRBD1	TRBV3-1/TRBV3-2	TGTGCCAGCAGCCAAGACTCAGGGGGTGAGGCTTTCTTT	CASSQDSGGEAFF
-	TRBJ2-7	TRBD2	TRBV7-2	TGTGCCAGCAGCTCCGGCGTGGGAGGGGCCTACGAGCAGTACTTC	CASSSGVGGAYEQYF
-	TRBJ1-2	-	TRBV28	TGTGCCAGCAGGGGCGGGGGTAACTATGGCTACACCTTC	CASRGGGNYGYTF
-	TRBJ1-6	-	TRBV10-3	TGTGCCATCAGTCCTGACGGGAGCTCCTATAATTCACCCCTCCACTTT	CAISPDGSSYNSPLHF
-	TRBJ2-7	-	TRBV27	TGTGCCAGCAGTTTTGGTCAGGGCTACGAGCAGTACTTC	CASSFGQGYEQYF
-	TRBJ2-1	TRBD2	TRBV6-5	TGTGCCAGCAGCGCGGGGACTAGCGGGAGAGTACCGTTCTTC	CASSAGTSGRVPFF
-	TRBJ2-5	TRBD1	TRBV5-1	TGCGCCAGCAGCCCGACAGGGGGAGAGACCCAGTACTTC	CASSPTGGETQYF
-	TRBJ2-3	TRBD2	TRBV20-1	TGCAGTGCTAGTGGTAGCGGGGGGGCAACAGATACGCAGTATTTT	CSASGSGGATDTQYF
-	TRBJ2-2	-	TRBV18	TGTGCCAGCTCAGACAGGAACACCGGGGAGCTGTTTTTT	CASSDRNTGELFF
-	TRBJ1-1	TRBD1	TRBV15	TGTGCCACCAGCGGACCGGGACAGGCAATGAACACTGAAGCTTTCTTT	CATSGPGQAMNTEAFF
few	TRBJ2-5	TRBD1	TRBV7-9	TGTGCCAGCAGCTTTTCGCCGTACGGGACAGACCAAGAGACCCAGTACTTC	CASSFSPYGTDQETQYF
-	TRBJ1-4	-	TRBV25-1	TGTGCCAGCAGTTACCGGGGGGTCACTAATGAAAAACTGTTTTTT	CASSYRGVTNEKLFF
-	TRBJ2-7	-	TRBV7-2	TGTGCCAGCAGCTTAGTTTCACTTTCGGCTAGCGCTTGGGGCGAGCAGTACTTC	CASSLVSLSASAWGEQYF
-	TRBJ1-5	TRBD1	TRBV5-1	TGCGCCAGCAGCAGTGACAGGGATCAGCCCCAGCATTTT	CASSSDRDQPQHF
-	TRBJ2-5	TRBD2	TRBV5-4	TGTGCCAGCAGCCCACTAGCGGGAGGGGGAGAGACCCAGTACTTC	CASSPLAGGGETQYF
-	TRBJ2-2	-	TRBV9	TGTGCCAGCAGCCCTTGGGACTGGTACACCGGGGAGCTGTTTTTT	CASSPWDWYTGELFF
-	TRBJ2-7	-	TRBV4-1	TGCGCCAGCAGTAGCTCCTACGAGCAGTACTTC	CASSSSYEQYF
-	TRBJ1-2	TRBD1	TRBV24-1	TGTGCCACCAGTGATCCTCAGGGGGGAAGCAATGGCTACACCTTC	CATSDPQGGSNGYTF
-	TRBJ1-2	-	TRBV19	TGTGCCAGTAGTATAGGAGTGGACGGAGGGTCCTATGGCTACACCTTC	CASSIGVDGGSYGYTF
-	TRBJ1-6	-	TRBV6-5	TGTGCCAGCAGTTACCGGGTTAATTCACCCCTCCACTTT	CASSYRVNSPLHF
-	TRBJ2-7	-	TRBV28	TGTGCCAGCAGGACGTGGGTCAGAGGCTACGAGCAGTACTTC	CASRTWVRGYEQYF
-	TRBJ2-5	-	TRBV11-1	TGTGCCAGCAGCTTAGATACAGGGAGGGAGGAGACCCAGTACTTC	CASSLDTGREETQYF
-	TRBJ2-7	-	TRBV19	TGTGCCAGTAGTGCCTTGGGGCGGTACGAGCAGTACTTC	CASSALGRYEQYF
-	TRBJ2-3	-	TRBV12-3/TRBV12-4	TGTGCCAGCAGTTCAAGGGAGGCAGATACGCAGTATTTT	CASSSREADTQYF
-	TRBJ1-4	-	TRBV5-6	TGTGCCAGCGGACCATCAGGGGTTGAAAAACTGTTTTTT	CASGPSGVEKLFF